The entry below describes one T cell receptor (beta chain). Profiling relied on immunoSEQ multiplex PCR, and the TCRdb table lists in-frame clones only, not all of them. The sample has some 290,000 clones; roughly 90% are singletons. This sample is part of a study of blood T cell repertoires in COVID-19. Across the study: There were acute and convalescent COVID-19 samples, and they came from the United States, Italy and Spain. T cells, B-cell-depleted T cells, or PBMCs supplied cDNA or gDNA.

Recruits, aged 18 to 89 years, lived in approximately 26 US areas. Germline values: CDR1 SGHVS, CDR2 FNYEAQ. J gave up 0 bases and V 5 bases, and 9 bases lay outside the gene matches. The CDR3 sequence is 16 residues long. The specimen sequenced was PBMCs or T cells enriched from blood (not recorded which). This clonotype was sampled from a woman between 25 and 40 years old who had been exposed to COVID-19. The rearrangement joins TRBV7-6 to TRBJ1-1, with TRBD1 matching over 7 bases. The CDR3, as DNA: TGTGCCAGCAGCCCAGGGGGGTCGTGGGTGAACACTGAAGCTTTCTTT. Translated, it gives CASSPGGSWVNTEAFF.